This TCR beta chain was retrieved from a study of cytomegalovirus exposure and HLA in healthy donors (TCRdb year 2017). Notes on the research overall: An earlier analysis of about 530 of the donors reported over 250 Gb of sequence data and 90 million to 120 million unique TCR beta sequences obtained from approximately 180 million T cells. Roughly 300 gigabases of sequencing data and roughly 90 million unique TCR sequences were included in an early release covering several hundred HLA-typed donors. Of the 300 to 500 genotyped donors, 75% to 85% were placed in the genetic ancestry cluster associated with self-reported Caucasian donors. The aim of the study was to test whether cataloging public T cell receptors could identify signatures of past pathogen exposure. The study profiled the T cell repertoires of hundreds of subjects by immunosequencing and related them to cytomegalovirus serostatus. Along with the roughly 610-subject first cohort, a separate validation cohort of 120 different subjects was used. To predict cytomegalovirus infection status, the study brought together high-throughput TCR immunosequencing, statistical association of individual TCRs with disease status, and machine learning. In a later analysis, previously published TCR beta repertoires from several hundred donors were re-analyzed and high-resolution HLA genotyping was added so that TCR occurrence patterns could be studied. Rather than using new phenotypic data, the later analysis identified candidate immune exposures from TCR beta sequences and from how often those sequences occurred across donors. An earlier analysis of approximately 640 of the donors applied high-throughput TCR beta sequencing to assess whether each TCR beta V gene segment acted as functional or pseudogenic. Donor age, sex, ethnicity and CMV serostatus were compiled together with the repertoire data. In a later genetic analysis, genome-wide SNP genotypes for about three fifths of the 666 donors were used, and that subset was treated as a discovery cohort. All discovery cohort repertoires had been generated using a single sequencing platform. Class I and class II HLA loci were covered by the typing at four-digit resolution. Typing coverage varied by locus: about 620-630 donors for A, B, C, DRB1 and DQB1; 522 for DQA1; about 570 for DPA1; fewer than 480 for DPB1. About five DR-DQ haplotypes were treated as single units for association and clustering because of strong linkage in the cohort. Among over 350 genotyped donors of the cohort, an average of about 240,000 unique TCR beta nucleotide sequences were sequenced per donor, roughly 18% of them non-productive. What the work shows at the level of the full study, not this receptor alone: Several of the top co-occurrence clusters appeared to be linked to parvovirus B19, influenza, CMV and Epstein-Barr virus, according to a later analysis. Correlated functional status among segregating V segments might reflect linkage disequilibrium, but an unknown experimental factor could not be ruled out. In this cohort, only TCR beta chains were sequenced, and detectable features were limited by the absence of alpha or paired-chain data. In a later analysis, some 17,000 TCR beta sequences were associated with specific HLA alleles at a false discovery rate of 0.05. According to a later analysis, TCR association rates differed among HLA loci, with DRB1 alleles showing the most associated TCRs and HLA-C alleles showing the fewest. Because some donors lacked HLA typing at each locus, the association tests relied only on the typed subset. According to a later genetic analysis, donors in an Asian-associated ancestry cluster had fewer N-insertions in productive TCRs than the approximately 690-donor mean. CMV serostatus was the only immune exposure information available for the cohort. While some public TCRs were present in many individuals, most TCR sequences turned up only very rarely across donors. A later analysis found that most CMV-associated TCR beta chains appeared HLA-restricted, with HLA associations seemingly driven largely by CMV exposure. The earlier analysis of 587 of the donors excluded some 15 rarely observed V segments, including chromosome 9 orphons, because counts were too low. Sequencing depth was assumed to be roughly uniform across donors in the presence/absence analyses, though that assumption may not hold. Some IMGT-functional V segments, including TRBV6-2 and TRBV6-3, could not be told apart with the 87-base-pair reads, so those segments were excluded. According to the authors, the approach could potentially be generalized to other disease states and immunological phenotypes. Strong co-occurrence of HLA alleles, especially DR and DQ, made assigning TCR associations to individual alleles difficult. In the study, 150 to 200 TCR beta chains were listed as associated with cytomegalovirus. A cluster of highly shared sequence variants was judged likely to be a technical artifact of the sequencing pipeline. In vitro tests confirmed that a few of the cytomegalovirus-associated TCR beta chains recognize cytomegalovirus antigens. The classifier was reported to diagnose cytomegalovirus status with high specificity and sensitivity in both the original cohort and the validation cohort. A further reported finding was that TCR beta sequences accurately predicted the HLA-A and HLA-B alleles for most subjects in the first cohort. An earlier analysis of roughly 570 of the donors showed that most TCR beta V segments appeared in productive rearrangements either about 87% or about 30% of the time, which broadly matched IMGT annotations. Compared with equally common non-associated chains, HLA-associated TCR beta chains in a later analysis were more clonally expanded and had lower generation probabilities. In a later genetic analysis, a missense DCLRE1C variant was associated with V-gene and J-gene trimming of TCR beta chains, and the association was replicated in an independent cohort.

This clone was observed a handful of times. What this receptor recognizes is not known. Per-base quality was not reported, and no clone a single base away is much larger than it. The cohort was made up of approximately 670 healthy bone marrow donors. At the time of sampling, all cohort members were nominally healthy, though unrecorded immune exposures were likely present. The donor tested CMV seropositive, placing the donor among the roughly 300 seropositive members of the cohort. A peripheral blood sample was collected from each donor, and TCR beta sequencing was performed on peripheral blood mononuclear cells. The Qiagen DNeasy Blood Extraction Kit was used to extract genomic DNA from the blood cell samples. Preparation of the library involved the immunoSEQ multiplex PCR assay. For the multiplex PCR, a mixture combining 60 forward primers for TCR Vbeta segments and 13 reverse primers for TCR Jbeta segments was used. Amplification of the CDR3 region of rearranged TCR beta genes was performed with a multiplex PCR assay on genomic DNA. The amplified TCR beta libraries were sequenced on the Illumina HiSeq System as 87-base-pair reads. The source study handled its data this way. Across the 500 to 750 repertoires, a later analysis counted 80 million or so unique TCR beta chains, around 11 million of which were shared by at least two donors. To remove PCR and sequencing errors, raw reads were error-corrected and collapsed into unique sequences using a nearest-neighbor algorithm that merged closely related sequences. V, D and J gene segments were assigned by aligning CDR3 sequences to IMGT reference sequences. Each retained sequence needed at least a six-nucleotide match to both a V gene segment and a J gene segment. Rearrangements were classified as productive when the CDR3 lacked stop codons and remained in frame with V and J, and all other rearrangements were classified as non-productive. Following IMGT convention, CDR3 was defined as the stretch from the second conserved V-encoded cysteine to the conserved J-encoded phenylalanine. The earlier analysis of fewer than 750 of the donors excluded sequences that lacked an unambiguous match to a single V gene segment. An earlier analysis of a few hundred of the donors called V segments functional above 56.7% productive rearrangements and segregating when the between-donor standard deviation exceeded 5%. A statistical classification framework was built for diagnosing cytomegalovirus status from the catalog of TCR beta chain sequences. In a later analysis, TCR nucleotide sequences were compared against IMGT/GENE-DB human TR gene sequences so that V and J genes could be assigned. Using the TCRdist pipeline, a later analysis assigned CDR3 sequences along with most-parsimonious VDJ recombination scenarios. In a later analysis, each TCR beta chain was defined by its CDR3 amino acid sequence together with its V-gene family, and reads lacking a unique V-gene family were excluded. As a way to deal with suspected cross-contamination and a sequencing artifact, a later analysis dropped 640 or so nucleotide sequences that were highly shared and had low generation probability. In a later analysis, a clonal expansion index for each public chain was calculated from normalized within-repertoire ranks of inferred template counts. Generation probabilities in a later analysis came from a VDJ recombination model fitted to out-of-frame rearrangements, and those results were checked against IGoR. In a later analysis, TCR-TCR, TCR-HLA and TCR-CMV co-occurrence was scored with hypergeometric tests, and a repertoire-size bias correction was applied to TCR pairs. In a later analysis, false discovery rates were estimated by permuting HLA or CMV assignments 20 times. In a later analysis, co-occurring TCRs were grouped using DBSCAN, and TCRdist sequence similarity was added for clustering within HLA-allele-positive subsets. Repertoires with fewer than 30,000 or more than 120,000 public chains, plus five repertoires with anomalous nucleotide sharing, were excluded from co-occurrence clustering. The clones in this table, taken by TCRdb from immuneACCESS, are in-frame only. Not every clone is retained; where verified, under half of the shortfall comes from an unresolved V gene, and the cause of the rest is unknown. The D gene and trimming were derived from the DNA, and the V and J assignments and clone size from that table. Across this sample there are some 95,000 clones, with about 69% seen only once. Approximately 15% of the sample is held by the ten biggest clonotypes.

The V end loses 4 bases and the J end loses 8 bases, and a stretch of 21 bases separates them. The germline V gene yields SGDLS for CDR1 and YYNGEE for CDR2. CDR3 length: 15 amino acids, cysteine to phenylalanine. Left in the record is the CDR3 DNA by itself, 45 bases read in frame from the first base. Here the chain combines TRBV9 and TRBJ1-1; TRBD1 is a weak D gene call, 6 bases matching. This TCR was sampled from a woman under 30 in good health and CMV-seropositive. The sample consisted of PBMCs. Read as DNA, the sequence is TGTGCCAGCAGCTTAGGGGGAGGGGCAGCTGAAGAAGCTTTCTTT. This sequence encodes CASSLGGGAAEEAFF.